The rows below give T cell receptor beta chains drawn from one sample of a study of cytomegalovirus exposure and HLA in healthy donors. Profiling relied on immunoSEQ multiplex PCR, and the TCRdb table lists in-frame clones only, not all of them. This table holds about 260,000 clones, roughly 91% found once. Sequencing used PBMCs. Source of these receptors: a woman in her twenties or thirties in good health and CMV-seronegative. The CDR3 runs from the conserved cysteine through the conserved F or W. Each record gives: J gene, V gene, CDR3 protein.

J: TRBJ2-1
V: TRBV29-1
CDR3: CSVEMVSWYNEQFF

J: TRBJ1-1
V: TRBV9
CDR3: CASSADRVNTEAFF

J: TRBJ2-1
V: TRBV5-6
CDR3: CASSVPQGAIYNEQFF

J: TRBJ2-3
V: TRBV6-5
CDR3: CASSYGPSDTQYF

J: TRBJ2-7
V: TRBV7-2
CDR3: CASSLGTPYYEQYF

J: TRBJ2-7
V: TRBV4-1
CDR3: CASSQDYQGANPAYEQYF

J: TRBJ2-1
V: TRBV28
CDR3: CASSLRLAGECEFF

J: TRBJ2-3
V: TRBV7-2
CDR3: CASNPDRGDTQYF

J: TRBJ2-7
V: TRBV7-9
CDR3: CASSLADRGFYEQYF

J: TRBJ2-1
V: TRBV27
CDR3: CASVPQGFNEQFF

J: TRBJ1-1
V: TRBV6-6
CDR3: CASSPGVTEAFF

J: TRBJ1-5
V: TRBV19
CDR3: CASSFLDRANQPQHF

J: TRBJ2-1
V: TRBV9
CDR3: CASSSTSGGYNEQFF

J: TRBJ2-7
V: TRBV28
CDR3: CASSPGTSGRVYEQYF

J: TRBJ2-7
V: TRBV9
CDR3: CASSSGTGVGEQYF

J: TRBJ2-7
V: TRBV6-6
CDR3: CASSSLGFEQYF

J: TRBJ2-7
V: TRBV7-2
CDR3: CASSVGGYGDEQYF

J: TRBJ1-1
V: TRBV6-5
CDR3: CASSYRGNTEAFF

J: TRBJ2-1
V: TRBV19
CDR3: CASSMGTSAYNEQFF

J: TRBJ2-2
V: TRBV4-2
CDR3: CASSQGVTSGNTGELFF

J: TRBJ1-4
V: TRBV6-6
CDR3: CASRGETGEKLFF

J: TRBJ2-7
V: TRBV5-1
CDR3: CASSLDLGLDEQYF

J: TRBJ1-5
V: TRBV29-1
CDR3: CSGALGLDQPQHF

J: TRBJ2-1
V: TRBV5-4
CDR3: CASLNRGASYNEQFF

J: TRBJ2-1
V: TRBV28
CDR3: CASRSGGSSSYNEQFF

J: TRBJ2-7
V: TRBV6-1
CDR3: CASAYLAEASYEQYF

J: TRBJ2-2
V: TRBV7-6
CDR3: CASSLAFTGELFF

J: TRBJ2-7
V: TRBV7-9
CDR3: CASSRYGEQYF

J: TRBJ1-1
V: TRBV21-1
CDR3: CASSKFKGSRTEAFF

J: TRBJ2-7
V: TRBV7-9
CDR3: CASSYGTRPHEQYF

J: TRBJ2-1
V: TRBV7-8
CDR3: CASSLDRLARANNEQFF

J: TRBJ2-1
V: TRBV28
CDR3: CASSPLMGLAGGNEQFF

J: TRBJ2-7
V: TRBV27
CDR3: CASSLGGYEQYF

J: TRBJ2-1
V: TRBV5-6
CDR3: CASSPTGYNEQFF

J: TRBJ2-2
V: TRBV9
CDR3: CASSVNDRGRNTGELFF

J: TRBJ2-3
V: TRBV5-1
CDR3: CASSLELAGGPADTQYF

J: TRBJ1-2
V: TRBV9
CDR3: CASSVGAGYTF

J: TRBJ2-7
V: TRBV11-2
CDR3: CASSPDVEQYF

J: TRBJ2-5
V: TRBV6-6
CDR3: CASKGGPETQYF